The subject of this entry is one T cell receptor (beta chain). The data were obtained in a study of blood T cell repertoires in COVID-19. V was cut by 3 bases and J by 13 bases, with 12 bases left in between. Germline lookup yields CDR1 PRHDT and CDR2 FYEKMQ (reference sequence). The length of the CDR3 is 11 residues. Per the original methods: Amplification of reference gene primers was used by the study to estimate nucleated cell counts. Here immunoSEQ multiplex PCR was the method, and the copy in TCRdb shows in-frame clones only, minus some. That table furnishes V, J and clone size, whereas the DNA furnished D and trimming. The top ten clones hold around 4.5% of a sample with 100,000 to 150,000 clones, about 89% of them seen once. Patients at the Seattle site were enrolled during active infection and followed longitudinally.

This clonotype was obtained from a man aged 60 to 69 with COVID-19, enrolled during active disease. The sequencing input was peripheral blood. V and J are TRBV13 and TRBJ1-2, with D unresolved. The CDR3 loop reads CASSFLRYVTF. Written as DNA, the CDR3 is TGTGCCAGCAGCTTCTTGCGGTATGTCACCTTC.